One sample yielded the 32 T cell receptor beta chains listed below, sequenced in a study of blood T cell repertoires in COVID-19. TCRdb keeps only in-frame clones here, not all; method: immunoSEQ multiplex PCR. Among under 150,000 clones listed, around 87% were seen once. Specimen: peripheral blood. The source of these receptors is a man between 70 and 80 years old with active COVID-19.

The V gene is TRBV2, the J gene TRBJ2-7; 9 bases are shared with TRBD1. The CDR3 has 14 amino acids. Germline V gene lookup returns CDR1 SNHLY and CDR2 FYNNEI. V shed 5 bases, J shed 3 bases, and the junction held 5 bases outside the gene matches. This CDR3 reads CASSPGQGDYEQYF. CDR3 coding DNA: TGTGCCAGCAGTCCGGGACAGGGAGACTACGAGCAGTACTTC. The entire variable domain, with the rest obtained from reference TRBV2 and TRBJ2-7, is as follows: EPEVTQTPSHQVTQMGQEVILRCVPISNHLYFYWYRQILGQKVEFLVSFYNNEISEKSEIFDDQFSVERPDGSNFTLKIRSTKLEDSAMYFCASSPGQGDYEQYFGPGTRLTVT.

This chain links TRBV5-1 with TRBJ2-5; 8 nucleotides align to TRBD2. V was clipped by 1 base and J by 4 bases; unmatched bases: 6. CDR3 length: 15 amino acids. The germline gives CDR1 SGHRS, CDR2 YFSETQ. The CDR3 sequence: CASSLSGRGGETQYF. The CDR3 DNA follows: TGCGCCAGCAGCTTGAGCGGGAGAGGGGGAGAGACCCAGTACTTC.

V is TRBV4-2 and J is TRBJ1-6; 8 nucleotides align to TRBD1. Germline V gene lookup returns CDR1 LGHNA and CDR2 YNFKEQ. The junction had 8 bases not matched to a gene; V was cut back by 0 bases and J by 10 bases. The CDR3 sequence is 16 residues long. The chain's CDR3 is CASSQETGAWTSPLHF. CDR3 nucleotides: TGTGCCAGCAGCCAAGAGACAGGGGCGTGGACCTCACCCCTCCACTTT.

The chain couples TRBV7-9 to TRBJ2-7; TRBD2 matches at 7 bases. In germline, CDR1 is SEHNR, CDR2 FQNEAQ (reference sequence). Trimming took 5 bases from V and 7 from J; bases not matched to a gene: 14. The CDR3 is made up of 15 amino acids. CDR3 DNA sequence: TGTGCCAGCAGCAACCCCCGGGCGGGGGTGTGGGAGCAGTACTTC. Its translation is CASSNPRAGVWEQYF.

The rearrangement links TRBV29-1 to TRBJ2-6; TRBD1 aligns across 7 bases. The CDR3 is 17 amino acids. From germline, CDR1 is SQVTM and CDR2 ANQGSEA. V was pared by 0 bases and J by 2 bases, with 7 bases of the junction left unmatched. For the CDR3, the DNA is TGCAGCGTTGAAGATCAGGGACAGCACCCTGGGGCCAACGTCCTGACTTTC. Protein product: CSVEDQGQHPGANVLTF.

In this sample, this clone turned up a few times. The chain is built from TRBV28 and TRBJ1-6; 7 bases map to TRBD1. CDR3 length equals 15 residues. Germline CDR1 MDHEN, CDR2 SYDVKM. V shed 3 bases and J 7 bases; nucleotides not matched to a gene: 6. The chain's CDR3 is CASSLGGTANSPLHF. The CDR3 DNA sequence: TGTGCCAGCAGTTTGGGCGGGACAGCAAATTCACCCCTCCACTTT.

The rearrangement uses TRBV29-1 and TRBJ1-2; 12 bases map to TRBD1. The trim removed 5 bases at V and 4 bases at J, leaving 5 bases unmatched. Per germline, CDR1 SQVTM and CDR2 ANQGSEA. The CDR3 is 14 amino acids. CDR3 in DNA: TGCAGCGTTCGGGACAGGGGGCGCGCCTATGGCTACACCTTC. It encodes CSVRDRGRAYGYTF.

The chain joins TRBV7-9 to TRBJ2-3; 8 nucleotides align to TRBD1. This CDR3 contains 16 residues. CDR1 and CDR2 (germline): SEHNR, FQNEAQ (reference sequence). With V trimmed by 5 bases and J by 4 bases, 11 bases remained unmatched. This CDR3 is CASSPRDRISSDTQYF. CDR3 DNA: TGTGCCAGCAGCCCCCGGGACAGGATTTCGTCAGATACGCAGTATTTT. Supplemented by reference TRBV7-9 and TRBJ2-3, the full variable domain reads DTGVSQNPRHKITKRGQNVTFRCDPISEHNRLYWYRQTLGQGPEFLTYFQNEAQLEKSRLLSDRFSAERPKGSFSTLEIQRTEQGDSAMYLCASSPRDRISSDTQYFGPGTRLTVL.

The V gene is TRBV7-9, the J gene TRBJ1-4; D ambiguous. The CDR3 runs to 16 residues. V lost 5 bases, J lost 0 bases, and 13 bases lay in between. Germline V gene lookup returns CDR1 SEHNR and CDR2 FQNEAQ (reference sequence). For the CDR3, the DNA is TGTGCCAGCAGCCACGGCGGAGTTGCAACTAATGAAAAACTGTTTTTT. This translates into CASSHGGVATNEKLFF.

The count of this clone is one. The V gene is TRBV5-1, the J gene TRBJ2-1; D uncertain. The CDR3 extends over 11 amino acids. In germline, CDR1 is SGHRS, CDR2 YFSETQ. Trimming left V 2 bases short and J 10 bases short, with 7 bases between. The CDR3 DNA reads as TGCGCCAGCAGCTTCCTCCGGGAGCAGTTCTTC. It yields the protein CASSFLREQFF.

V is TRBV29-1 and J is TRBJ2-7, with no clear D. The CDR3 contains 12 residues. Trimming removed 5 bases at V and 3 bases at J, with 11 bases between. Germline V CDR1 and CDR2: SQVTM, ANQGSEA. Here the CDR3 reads CSVQRPNYEQYF. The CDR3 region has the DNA TGCAGCGTTCAGCGACCTAACTACGAGCAGTACTTC.

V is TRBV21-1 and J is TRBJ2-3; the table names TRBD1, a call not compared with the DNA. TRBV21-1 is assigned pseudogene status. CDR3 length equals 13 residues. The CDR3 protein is CATVPGIPDTQYF. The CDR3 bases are TGTGCCACCGTACCAGGGATCCCAGATACGCAGTATTTT.

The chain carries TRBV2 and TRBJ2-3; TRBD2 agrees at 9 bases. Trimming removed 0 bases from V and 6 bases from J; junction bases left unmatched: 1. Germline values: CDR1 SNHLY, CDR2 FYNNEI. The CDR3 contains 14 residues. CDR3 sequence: CASSEAAGGDTQYF. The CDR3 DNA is TGTGCCAGCAGTGAAGCGGCGGGAGGGGATACGCAGTATTTT.

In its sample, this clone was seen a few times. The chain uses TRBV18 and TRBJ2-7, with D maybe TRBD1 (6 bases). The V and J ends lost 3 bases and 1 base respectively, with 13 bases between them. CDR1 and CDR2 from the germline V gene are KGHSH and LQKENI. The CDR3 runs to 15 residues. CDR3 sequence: CASSPRQDISYEQYF. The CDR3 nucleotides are TGTGCCAGCTCACCGAGACAGGATATATCCTACGAGCAGTACTTC.

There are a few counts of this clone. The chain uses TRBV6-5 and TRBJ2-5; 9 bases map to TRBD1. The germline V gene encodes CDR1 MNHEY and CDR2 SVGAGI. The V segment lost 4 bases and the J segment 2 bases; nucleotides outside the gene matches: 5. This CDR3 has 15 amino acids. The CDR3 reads CASSSPGQGQETQYF. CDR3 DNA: TGTGCCAGCAGTTCCCCGGGACAGGGTCAAGAGACCCAGTACTTC.

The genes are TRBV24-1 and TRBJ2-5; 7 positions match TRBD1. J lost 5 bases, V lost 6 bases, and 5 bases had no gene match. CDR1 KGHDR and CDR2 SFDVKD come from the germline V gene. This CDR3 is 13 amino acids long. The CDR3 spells CATSKGGRETQYF. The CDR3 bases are TGTGCCACCAGTAAAGGGGGCCGGGAGACCCAGTACTTC.

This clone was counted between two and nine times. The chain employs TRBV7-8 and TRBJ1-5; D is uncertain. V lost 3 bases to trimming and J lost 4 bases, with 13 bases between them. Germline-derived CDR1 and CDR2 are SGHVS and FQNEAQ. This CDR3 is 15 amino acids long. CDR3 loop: CASSFERVGNQPQHF. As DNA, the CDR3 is TGTGCCAGCAGCTTTGAGAGGGTGGGGAATCAGCCCCAGCATTTT.

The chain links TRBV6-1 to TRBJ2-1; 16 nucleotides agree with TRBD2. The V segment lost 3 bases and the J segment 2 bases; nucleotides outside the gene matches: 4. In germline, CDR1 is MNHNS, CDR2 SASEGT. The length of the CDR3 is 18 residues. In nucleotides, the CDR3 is TGTGCCAGCAGTGAGGGACTAGCGGGAGGGAGGGCCTACAATGAGCAGTTCTTC. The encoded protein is CASSEGLAGGRAYNEQFF.

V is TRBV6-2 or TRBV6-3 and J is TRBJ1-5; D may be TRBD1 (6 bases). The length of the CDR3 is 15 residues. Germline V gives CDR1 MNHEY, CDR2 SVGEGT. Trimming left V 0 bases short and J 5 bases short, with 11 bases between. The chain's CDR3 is CASSYSGGPYQPQHF. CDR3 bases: TGTGCCAGCAGTTACTCGGGGGGGCCTTATCAGCCCCAGCATTTT.

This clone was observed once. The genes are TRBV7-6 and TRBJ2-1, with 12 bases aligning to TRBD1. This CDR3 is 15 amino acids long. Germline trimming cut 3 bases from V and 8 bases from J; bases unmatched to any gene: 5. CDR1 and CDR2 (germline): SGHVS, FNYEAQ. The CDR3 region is CASSFGTGGLDEQFF. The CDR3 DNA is TGTGCCAGCAGCTTCGGGACAGGGGGCTTAGATGAGCAGTTCTTC.

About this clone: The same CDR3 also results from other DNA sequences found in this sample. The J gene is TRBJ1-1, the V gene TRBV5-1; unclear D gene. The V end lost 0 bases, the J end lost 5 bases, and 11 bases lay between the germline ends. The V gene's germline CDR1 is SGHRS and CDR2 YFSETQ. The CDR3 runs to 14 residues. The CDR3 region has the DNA TGCGCCAGCAGCTTGGCTCCAGGCGGGACTGAAGCTTTCTTT. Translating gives CASSLAPGGTEAFF.

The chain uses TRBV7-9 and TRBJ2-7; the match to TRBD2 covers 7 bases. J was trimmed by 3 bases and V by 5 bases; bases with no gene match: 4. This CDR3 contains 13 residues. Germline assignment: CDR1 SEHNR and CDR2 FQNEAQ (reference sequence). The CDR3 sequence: CASSIPGGYEQYF. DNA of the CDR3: TGTGCCAGCAGCATCCCGGGGGGCTACGAGCAGTACTTC.

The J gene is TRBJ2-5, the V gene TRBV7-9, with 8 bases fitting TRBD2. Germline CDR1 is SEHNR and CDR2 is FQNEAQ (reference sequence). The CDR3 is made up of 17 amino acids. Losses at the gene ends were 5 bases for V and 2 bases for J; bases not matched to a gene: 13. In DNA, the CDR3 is TGTGCCAGCAGCCTAAACGCCGTGGCTAGCGGGCAAGAGACCCAGTACTTC. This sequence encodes CASSLNAVASGQETQYF.

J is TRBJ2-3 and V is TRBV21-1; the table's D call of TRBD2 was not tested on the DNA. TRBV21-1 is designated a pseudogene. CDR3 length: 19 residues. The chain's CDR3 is CASSKATRLAGNHTDTQYF. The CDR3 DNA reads TGTGCCAGCAGCAAAGCCACTAGACTAGCGGGAAATCACACAGATACGCAGTATTTT.

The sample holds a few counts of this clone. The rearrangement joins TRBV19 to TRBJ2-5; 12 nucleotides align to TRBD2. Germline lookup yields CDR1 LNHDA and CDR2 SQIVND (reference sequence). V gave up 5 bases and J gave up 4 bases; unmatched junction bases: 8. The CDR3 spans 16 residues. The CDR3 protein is CASSGRTSGIPETQYF. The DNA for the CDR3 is TGTGCCAGTAGTGGACGGACTAGCGGGATCCCAGAGACCCAGTACTTC.

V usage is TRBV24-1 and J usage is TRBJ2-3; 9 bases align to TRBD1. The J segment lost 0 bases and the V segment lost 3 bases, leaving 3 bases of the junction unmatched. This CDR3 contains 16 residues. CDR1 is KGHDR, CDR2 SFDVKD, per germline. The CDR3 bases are TGTGCCACCAGTGATACCGGGACAGGGAGCACAGATACGCAGTATTTT. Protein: CATSDTGTGSTDTQYF.

The CDR3 sequence: CASTRTGRNTEAFF. The DNA of the CDR3 is TGTGCCAGCACCCGGACAGGACGGAACACTGAAGCTTTCTTT. V is TRBV5-6 and J is TRBJ1-1, with TRBD1 matching 7 bases. The CDR3 has 14 amino acids. V shed 6 bases and J 1 base; nucleotides not matched to a gene: 6. Germline-derived CDR1 and CDR2 are SGHDT and YYEEEE.

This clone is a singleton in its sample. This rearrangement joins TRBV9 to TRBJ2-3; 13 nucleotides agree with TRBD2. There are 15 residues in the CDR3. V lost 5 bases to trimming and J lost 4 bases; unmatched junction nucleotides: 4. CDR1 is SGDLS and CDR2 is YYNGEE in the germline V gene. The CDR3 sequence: CASSRTSGSSDTQYF. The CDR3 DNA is TGTGCCAGCAGTCGGACTAGCGGGAGCTCAGATACGCAGTATTTT.

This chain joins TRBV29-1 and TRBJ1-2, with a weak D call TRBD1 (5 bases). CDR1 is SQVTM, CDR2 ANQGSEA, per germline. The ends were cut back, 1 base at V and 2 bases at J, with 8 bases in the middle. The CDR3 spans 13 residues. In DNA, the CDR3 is TGCAGCGTTGAAGCCCCAGGGAACTATGGCTACACCTTC. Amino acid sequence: CSVEAPGNYGYTF.

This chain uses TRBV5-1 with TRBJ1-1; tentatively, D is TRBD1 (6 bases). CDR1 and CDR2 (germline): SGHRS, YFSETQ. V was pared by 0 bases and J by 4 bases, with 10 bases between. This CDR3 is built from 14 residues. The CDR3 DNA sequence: TGCGCCAGCAGCTTGGCCGCAGGGGTCACTGAAGCTTTCTTT. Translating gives CASSLAAGVTEAFF.

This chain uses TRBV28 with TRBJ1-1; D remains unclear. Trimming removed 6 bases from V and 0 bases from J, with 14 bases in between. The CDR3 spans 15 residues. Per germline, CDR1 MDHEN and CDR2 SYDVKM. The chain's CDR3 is CASSPLALLNTEAFF. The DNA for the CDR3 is TGTGCCAGCAGCCCGTTGGCTCTCTTGAACACTGAAGCTTTCTTT. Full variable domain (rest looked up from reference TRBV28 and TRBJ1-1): DVKVTQSSRYLVKRTGEKVFLECVQDMDHENMFWYRQDPGLGLRLIYFSYDVKMKEKGDIPEGYSVSREKKERFSLILESASTNQTSMYLCASSPLALLNTEAFFGQGTRLTVV.

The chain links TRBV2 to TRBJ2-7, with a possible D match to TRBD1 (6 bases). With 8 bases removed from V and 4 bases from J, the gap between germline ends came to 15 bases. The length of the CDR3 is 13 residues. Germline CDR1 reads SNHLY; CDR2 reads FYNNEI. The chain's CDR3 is CASYRVTVYEQYF. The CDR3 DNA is TGTGCCAGCTACAGGGTGACAGTGTACGAGCAGTACTTC.